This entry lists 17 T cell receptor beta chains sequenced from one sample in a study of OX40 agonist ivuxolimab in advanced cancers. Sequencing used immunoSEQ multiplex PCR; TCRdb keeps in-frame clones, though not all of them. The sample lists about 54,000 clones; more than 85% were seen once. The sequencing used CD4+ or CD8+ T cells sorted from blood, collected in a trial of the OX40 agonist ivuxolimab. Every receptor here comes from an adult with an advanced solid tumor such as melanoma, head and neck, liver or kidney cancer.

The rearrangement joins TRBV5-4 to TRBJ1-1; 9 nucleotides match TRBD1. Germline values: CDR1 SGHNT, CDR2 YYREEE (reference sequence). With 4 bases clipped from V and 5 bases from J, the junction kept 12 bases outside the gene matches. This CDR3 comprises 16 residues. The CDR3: CASSPLQGAVGTEAFF. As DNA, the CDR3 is TGTGCCAGCAGCCCTTTACAGGGGGCAGTGGGAACTGAAGCTTTCTTT.

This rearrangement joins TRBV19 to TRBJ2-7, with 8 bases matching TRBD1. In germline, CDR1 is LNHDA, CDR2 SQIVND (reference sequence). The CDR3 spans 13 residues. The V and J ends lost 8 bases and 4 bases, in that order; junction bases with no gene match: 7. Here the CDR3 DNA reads TGTGCCAGTGGACGTCAGGGGGCTTACGAGCAGTACTTC. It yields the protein CASGRQGAYEQYF.

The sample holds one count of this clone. This CDR3 is CASGLIPGTENTEAFF. In DNA form, the CDR3 reads TGTGCTAGTGGTTTGATCCCCGGGACGGAGAACACTGAAGCTTTCTTT. The chain recombines TRBV12-5 with TRBJ1-1, with TRBD1 as a possible D gene (5 bases). V was clipped by 2 bases and J by 1 base, with 14 bases between them. From germline, CDR1 is LGHNT and CDR2 FRNRAP. This CDR3 region has 16 residues.

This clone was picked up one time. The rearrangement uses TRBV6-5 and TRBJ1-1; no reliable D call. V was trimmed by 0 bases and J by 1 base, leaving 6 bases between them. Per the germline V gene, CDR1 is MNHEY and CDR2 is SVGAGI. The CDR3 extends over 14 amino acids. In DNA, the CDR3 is TGTGCCAGCAGTTACTCGCTCCGGAACACTGAAGCTTTCTTT. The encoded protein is CASSYSLRNTEAFF.

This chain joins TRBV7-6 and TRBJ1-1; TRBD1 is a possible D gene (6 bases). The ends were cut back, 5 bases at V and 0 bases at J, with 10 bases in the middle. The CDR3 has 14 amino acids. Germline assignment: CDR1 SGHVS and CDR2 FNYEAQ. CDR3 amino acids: CASSKQGMNTEAFF. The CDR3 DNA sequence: TGTGCCAGCAGCAAACAGGGCATGAACACTGAAGCTTTCTTT. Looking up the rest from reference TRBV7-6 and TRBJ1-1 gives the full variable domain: GAGVSQSPRYKVTKRGQDVALRCDPISGHVSLYWYRQALGQGPEFLTYFNYEAQQDKSGLPNDRFSAERPEGSISTLTIQRTEQRDSAMYRCASSKQGMNTEAFFGQGTRLTVV.

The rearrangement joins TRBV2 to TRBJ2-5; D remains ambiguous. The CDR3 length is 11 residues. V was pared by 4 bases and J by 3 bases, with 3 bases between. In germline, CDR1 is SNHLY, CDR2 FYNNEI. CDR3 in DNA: TGTGCCAGCAGTGGCGAAGAGACCCAGTACTTC. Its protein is CASSGEETQYF.

For the CDR3, the DNA is TGTGCCAGCAGCTTAAGGCAGCCAACGGTGGGCTACACCTTC. Its translation is CASSLRQPTVGYTF. The chain recombines TRBV5-6 with TRBJ1-2; D not resolved. The CDR3 is 14 residues long. V dropped 2 bases and J dropped 8 bases, with 16 bases sitting between them. Germline V gives CDR1 SGHDT, CDR2 YYEEEE.

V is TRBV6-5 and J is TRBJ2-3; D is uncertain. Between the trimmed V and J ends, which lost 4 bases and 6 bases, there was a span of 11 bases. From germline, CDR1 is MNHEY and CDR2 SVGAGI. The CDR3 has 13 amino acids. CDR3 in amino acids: CASSLREGDTQYF. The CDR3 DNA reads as TGTGCCAGCAGTTTAAGGGAAGGGGATACGCAGTATTTT.

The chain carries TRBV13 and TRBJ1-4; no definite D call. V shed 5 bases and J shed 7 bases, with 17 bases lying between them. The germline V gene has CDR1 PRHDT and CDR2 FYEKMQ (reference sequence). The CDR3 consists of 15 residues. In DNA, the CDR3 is TGTGCCAGCAGCCCCCGTCCCGTTGTGGGTGAAAAACTGTTTTTT. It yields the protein CASSPRPVVGEKLFF.

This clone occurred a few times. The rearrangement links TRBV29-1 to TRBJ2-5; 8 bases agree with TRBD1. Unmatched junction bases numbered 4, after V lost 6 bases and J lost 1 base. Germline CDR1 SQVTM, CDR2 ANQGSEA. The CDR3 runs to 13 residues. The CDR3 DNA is TGCAGCGTCGACAGGGGACCCCAAGAGACCCAGTACTTC. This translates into CSVDRGPQETQYF.

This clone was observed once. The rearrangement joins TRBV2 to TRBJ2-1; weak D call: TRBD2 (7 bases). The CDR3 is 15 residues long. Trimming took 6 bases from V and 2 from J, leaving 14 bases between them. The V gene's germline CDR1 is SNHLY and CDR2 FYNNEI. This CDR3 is CASRAEGGAYNEQFF. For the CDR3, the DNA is TGTGCCAGCAGAGCGGAGGGGGGGGCCTACAATGAGCAGTTCTTC.

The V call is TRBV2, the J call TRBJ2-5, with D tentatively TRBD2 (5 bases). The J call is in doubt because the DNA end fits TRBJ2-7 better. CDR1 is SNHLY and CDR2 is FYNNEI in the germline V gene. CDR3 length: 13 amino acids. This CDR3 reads CASRAGLSYEQYF. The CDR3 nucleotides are TGTGCCAGCAGGGCCGGACTTTCCTACGAGCAGTACTTC.

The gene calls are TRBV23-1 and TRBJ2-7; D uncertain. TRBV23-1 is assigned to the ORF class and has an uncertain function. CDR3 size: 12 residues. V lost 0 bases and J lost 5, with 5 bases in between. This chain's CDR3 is CASSQSRHEQYF. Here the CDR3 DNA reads TGCGCCAGCAGTCAATCTCGACACGAGCAGTACTTC.

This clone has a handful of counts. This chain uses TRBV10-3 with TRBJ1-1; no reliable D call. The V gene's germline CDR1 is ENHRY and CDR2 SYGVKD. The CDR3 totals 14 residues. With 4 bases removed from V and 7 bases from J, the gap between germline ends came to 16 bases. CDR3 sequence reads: CAISGRSNSDEAFF. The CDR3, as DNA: TGTGCCATCAGTGGAAGGTCTAACAGTGATGAAGCTTTCTTT.

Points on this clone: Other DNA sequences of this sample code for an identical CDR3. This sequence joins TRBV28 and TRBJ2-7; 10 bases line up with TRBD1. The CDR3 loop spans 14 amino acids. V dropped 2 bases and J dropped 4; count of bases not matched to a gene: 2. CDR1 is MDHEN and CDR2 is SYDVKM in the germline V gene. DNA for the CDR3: TGTGCCAGCAGTTTACGACAGGGGGCTTACGAGCAGTACTTC. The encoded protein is CASSLRQGAYEQYF.

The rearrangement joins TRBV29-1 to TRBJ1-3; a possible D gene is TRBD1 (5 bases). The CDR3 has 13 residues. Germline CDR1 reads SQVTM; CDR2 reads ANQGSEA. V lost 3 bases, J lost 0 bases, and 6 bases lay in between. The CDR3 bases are TGCAGCGTTGATGACAGCTCTGGAAACACCATATATTTT. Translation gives CSVDDSSGNTIYF.

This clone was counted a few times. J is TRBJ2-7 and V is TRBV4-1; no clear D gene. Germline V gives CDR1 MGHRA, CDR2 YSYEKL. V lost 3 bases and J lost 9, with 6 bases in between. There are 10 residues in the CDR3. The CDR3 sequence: CASSHIVQYF. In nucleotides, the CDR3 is TGCGCCAGCAGCCACATCGTGCAGTACTTC.